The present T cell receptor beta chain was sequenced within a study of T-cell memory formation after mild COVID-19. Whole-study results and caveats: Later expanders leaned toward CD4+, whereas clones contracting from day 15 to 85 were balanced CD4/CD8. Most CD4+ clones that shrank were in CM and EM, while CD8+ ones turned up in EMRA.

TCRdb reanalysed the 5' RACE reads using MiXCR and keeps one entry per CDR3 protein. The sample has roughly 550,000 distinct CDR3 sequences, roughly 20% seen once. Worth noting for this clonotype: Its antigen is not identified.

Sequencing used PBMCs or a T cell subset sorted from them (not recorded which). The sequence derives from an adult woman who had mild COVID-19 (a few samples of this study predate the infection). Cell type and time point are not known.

In DNA, the CDR3 is TGCGCCAGCAGCCAAGGACAAGGATCCTACAATGAGCAGTTCTTC. Its translation: CASSQGQGSYNEQFF. J is TRBJ2-1 and V is TRBV4-1; D remains unclear. Germline loops: CDR1 MGHRA, CDR2 YSYEKL. CDR3 size: 15 residues. V dropped 1 base and J dropped 1 base, with 8 bases sitting between them.